Listed here are 5 T cell receptor beta chains from one sample, sequenced in a study of cytotoxic CD8 clonotypes in ibrutinib-treated CLL. The assay was immunoSEQ multiplex PCR, and TCRdb's table has in-frame clones only and misses some. Among 150,000 or so clones listed, about 79% were seen once. The specimen comprised PBMCs, sampled after 12 months of ibrutinib treatment. These receptors were obtained from a human donor with chronic lymphocytic leukemia.

In its sample, this clone was seen a few times. The chain uses TRBV4-3 and TRBJ2-7; 8 bases match TRBD2. Looked up from germline, CDR1 is LGHNA and CDR2 is YSLEER. This CDR3 contains 15 residues. Losses at the gene ends were 0 bases for V and 3 bases for J; bases not matched to a gene: 4. The CDR3 sequence is CASSQETAGDYEQYF. The CDR3 nucleotides are TGCGCCAGCAGCCAAGAGACAGCGGGGGACTACGAGCAGTACTTC.

The V call is TRBV18, the J call TRBJ1-1; D ambiguous. V was shortened by 6 bases and J by 0 bases, with 11 bases between the two germline ends. CDR3 length: 14 residues. Per the germline V gene, CDR1 is KGHSH and CDR2 is LQKENI. For the CDR3, the DNA is TGTGCCAGCTCGTTGCACTCTGTGAACACTGAAGCTTTCTTT. Its translation: CASSLHSVNTEAFF.

This chain joins TRBV2 and TRBJ2-7, with a possible D match to TRBD2 (7 bases). CDR1 and CDR2 (germline): SNHLY, FYNNEI. The CDR3 totals 13 residues. Trimming shortened V by 9 bases and J by 4 bases, and 16 bases separated the two germline ends. The CDR3 DNA sequence: TGTGCCAGGGGGGGGCTAGCGGCGTACGAGCAGTACTTC. Encoded protein: CARGGLAAYEQYF.

This clone showed up just once. V and J are TRBV30 and TRBJ2-3; the D gene is possibly TRBD1 (6 bases). The V end lost 4 bases, the J end lost 5 bases, and 10 bases lay between the germline ends. Germline V gene sequence: CDR1 GTSNPN, CDR2 SVGIG (reference sequence). The CDR3 extends over 12 amino acids. The CDR3 DNA is TGTGCCTGGAACCCAGGGGTAGATACGCAGTATTTT. It encodes CAWNPGVDTQYF.

This clone was counted once. The rearrangement joins TRBV7-6 to TRBJ2-7; TRBD2 matches 9 bases. V gave up 1 base and J gave up 3 bases; unmatched junction bases: 4. The CDR3 consists of 15 residues. The germline V gene has CDR1 SGHVS and CDR2 FNYEAQ. CDR3 sequence reads: CASSLGSGSVYEQYF. CDR3 DNA sequence: TGTGCCAGCAGCTTAGGTAGCGGGAGTGTCTACGAGCAGTACTTC. Based on the CDR3 plus reference TRBV7-6 and TRBJ2-7, the full variable domain is GAGVSQSPRYKVTKRGQDVALRCDPISGHVSLYWYRQALGQGPEFLTYFNYEAQQDKSGLPNDRFSAERPEGSISTLTIQRTEQRDSAMYRCASSLGSGSVYEQYFGPGTRLTVT.